This T cell receptor (beta chain) was obtained from a study of blood T cells in healthy people across ages. Per germline, CDR1 MNHEY and CDR2 SVGEGT. V was cut by 2 bases and J by 8 bases, with 9 bases left in between. The CDR3 runs 12 residues. Alongside a J-beta primer mix, a sample-barcoded 5' primer served in a second PCR lasting roughly 7 to 11 cycles. TCRdb itself ran the 5' RACE reads through MiXCR, one entry per CDR3 protein. The table has around 900,000 distinct CDR3 sequences, roughly 26% seen once. The sequencing input was blood. V gene TRBV6-2 or TRBV6-3 combines with J gene TRBJ1-2, with TRBD1 as a possible D gene (5 bases). This receptor was identified in a woman aged 80 or over in good health. The CDR3, as DNA: TGTGCCAGCAGTTACCAGGGCGGGGGCTACACCTTC. Protein: CASSYQGGGYTF.